These T cell receptor beta chains were read from a single sample in a study of cytomegalovirus exposure and HLA in healthy donors. Some clones are missing from TCRdb's copy, which holds only in-frame ones; the method was immunoSEQ multiplex PCR. Of 85,000 to 95,000 clones detected, 76% appear once; the ten largest clones hold 4% to 5.5%. What was sequenced was PBMCs. These receptor sequences come from a man aged 30-40 years in good health and CMV-seropositive. The CDR3 runs from the conserved cysteine through the conserved F or W. Each record gives: D gene, V gene, J gene, clone size, CDR3 DNA, CDR3 protein. D genes are given only for firm matches. Expanded clones get a size class; other rows say once, few or many, or leave the size out.

>.|TRBV15|TRBJ1-3|.
TGTGCCACCAGCCCCCTAAGCCGCTCTGGAAACACCATATATTTT
CATSPLSRSGNTIYF
>.|TRBV7-3|TRBJ1-2|.
TGTGCCAGCAGCTTAACCTCGACAAGTAACTATGGCTACACCTTC
CASSLTSTSNYGYTF
>TRBD2|TRBV7-3|TRBJ2-5|.
TGTGCCAGCAGCCCAGGGACTAGCGGGGGGGCCCAAGGGACCCAGTACTTC
CASSPGTSGGAQGTQYF
>TRBD1|TRBV6-5|TRBJ1-4|few
TGTGCCAGCAGACAGGGGTTGGGTGAAAAACTGTTTTTT
CASRQGLGEKLFF
>.|TRBV2|TRBJ1-1|once
TGTGCCAGCATGAGGCAGGGACTGTACGCTGAAGCTTTCTTT
CASMRQGLYAEAFF
>TRBD1|TRBV2|TRBJ2-7|.
TGTGCCAGCAGTCAGGGACAGGGCTTCTACGAGCAGTACTTC
CASSQGQGFYEQYF
>TRBD2|TRBV30|TRBJ2-2|.
TGTGCCTGGAGTGGACTAGCAGGGGAGCTGTTTTTT
CAWSGLAGELFF
>.|TRBV29-1|TRBJ2-2|.
TGCAGCGCCAGACAGTACACCGGGGAGCTGTTTTTT
CSARQYTGELFF
>TRBD1|TRBV4-1|TRBJ2-3|.
TGCGCCAGCAGCCAACGGGAACACAGGGGATTATCCCCAGATACGCAGTATTTT
CASSQREHRGLSPDTQYF
>.|TRBV6-1|TRBJ1-3|.
TGTGCCAGCAGCTTTTTGGGGCAGACTGGAAACACCATATATTTT
CASSFLGQTGNTIYF
>TRBD1|TRBV5-6|TRBJ2-7|.
TGTGCCAGCAGCTTGCTACAGGGGGGCTACGAGCAGTACTTC
CASSLLQGGYEQYF
>.|TRBV18|TRBJ1-6|.
TGTGCCAGCTCACCACCTGCGGGGCAGGGCTCACCCCTCCACTTT
CASSPPAGQGSPLHF
>TRBD2|TRBV6-5|TRBJ2-3|once
TGTGCCAGCAGGCCAGCGGGGGCAGATACGCAGTATTTT
CASRPAGADTQYF
>TRBD1|TRBV5-5|TRBJ1-2|few
TGTGCCAGCAGCGAGGACAGGGCGGTGAGGGGCTACACCTTC
CASSEDRAVRGYTF
>.|TRBV29-1|TRBJ2-1|few
TGCAGCGTTAAGGTCGGGGGGCAGGGTGAGCAGTTCTTC
CSVKVGGQGEQFF
>.|TRBV5-4|TRBJ1-1|.
TGTGCCAGCAGCTTGGACAGGATGAACACTGAAGCTTTCTTT
CASSLDRMNTEAFF